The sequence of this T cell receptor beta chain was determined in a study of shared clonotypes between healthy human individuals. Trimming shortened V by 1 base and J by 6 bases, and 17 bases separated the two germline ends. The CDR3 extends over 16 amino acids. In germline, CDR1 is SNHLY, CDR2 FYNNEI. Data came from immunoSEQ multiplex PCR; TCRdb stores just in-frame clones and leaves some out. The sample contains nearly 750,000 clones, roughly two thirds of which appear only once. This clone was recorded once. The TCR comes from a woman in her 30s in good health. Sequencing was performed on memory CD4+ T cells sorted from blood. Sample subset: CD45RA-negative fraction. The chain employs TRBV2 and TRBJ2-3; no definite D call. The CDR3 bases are TGTGCCAGCAGTGAAGAAACGGCAGCGATAGGGGATACGCAGTATTTT. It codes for CASSEETAAIGDTQYF. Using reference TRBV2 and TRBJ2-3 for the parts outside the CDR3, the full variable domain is EPEVTQTPSHQVTQMGQEVILRCVPISNHLYFYWYRQILGQKVEFLVSFYNNEISEKSEIFDDQFSVERPDGSNFTLKIRSTKLEDSAMYFCASSEETAAIGDTQYFGPGTRLTVL.